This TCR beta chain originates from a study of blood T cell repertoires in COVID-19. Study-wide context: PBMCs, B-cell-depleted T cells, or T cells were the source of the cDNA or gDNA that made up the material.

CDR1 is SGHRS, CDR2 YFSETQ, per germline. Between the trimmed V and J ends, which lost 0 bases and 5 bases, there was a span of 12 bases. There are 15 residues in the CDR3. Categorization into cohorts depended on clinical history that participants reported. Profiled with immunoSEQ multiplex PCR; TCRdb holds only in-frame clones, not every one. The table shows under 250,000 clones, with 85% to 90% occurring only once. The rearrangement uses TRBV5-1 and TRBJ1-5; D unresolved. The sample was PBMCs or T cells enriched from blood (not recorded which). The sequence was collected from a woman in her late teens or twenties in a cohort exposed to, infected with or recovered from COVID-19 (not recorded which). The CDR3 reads CASSLDSGGDQPQHF. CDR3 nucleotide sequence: TGCGCCAGCAGCTTGGATAGTGGAGGCGATCAGCCCCAGCATTTT.